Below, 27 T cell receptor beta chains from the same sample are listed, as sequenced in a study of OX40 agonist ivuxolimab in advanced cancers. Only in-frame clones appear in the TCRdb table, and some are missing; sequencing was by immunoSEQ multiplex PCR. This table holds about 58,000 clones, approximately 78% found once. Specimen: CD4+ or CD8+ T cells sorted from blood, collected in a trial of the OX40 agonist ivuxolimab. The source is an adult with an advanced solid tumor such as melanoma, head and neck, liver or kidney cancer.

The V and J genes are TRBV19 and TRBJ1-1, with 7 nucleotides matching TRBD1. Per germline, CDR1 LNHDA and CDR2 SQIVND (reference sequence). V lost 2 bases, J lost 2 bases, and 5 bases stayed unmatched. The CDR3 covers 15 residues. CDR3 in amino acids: CASSISGTANTEAFF. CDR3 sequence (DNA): TGTGCCAGTAGTATATCCGGGACAGCTAACACTGAAGCTTTCTTT.

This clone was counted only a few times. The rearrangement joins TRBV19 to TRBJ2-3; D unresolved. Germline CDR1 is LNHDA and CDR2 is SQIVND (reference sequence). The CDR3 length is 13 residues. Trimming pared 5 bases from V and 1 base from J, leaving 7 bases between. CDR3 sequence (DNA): TGTGCCAGTAGTCACTCCCGCACAGATACGCAGTATTTT. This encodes CASSHSRTDTQYF.

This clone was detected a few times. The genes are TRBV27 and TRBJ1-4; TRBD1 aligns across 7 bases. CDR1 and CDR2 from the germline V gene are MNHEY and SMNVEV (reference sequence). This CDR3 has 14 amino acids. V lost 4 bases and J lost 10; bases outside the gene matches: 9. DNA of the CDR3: TGTGCCAGCAGTTCCGCCGGGACAGAAGGAAAACTGTTTTTT. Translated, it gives CASSSAGTEGKLFF. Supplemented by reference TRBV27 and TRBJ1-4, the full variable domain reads EAQVTQNPRYLITVTGKKLTVTCSQNMNHEYMSWYRQDPGLGLRQIYYSMNVEVTDKGDVPEGYKVSRKEKRNFPLILESPSPNQTSLYFCASSSAGTEGKLFFGSGTQLSVL.

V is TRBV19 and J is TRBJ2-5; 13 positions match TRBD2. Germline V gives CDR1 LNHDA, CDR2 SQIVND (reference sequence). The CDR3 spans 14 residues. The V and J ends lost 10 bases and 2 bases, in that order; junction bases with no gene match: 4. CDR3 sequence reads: CATRTSGGQETQYF. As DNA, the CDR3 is TGTGCCACCAGGACTAGCGGGGGTCAAGAGACCCAGTACTTC.

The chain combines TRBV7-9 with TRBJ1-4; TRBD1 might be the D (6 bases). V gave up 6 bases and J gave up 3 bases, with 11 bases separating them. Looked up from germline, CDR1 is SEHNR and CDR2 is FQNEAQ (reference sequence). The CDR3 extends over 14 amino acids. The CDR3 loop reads CASSPGTSNEKLFF. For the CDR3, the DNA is TGTGCCAGCAGTCCCGGGACATCTAATGAAAAACTGTTTTTT.

CDR3 sequence: CASSQQVYEQYF. CDR3 nucleotide sequence: TGTGCCAGCAGCCAACAAGTCTACGAGCAGTACTTC. The rearrangement joins TRBV6-5 to TRBJ2-7; D is undetermined. The CDR3 spans 12 residues. Trimming pared 6 bases from V and 3 bases from J, leaving 9 bases between. Germline CDR1 is MNHEY and CDR2 is SVGAGI.

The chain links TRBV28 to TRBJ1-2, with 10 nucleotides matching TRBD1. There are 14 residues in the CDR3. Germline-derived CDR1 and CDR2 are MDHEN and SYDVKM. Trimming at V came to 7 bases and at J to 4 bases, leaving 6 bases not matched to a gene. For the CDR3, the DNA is TGTGCCAGCACTTTGACAGGGGGCAGCTATGGCTACACCTTC. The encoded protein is CASTLTGGSYGYTF.

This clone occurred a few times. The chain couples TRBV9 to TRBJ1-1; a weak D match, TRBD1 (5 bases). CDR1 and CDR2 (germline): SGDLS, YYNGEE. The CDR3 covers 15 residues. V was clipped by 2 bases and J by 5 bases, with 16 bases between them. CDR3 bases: TGTGCCAGCAGCGTCCTCTTGGGGGGTGAAACTGAAGCTTTCTTT. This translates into CASSVLLGGETEAFF.

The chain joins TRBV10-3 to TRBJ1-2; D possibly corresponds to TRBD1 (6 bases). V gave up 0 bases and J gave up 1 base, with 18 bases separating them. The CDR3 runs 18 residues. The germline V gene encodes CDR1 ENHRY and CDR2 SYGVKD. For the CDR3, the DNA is TGTGCCATCAGTGAGTCTGGGGGCATAGGCCTGGGTAACTATGGCTACACCTTC. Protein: CAISESGGIGLGNYGYTF.

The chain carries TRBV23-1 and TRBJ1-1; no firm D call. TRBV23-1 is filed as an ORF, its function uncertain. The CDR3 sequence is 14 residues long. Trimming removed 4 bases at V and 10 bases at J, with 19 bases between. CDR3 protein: CASSPDSLDVGAFF. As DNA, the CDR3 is TGCGCCAGCAGTCCTGATTCCCTCGACGTCGGAGCTTTCTTT.

The CDR3 region is CASSQAWGYGYTF. The CDR3 nucleotides read TGTGCCAGCAGCCAAGCGTGGGGGTATGGCTACACCTTC. The chain links TRBV14 to TRBJ1-2, with a possible D match to TRBD1 (5 bases). The CDR3 sequence is 13 residues long. Looked up from germline, CDR1 is SGHDN and CDR2 is FVKESK. Trimming pared 1 base from V and 5 bases from J, leaving 8 bases between.

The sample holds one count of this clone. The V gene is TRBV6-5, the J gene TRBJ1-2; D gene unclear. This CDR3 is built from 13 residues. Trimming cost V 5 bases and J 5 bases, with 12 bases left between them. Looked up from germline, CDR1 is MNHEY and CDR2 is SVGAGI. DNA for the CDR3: TGTGCCAGCAGTGCCCTCAGAGGATATGGCTACACCTTC. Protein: CASSALRGYGYTF.

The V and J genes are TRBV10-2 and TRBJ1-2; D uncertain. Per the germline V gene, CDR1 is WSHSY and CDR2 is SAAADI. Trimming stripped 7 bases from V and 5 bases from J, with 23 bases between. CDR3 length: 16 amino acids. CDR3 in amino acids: CASTKVGVTVGYGYTF. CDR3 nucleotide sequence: TGCGCCAGCACCAAAGTTGGGGTCACGGTAGGGTATGGCTACACCTTC.

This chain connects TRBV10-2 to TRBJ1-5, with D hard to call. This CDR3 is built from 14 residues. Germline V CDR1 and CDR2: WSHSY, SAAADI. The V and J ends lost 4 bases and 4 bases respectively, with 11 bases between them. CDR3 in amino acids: CASSAQRVNQPQHF. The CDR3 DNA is TGCGCCAGCAGTGCGCAGCGAGTGAATCAGCCCCAGCATTTT.

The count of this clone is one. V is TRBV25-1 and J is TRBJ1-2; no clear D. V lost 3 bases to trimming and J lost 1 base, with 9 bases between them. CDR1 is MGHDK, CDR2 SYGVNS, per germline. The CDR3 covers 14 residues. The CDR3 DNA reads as TGTGCCAGCAGTGATTCATTGAGTAACTATGGCTACACCTTC. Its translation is CASSDSLSNYGYTF.

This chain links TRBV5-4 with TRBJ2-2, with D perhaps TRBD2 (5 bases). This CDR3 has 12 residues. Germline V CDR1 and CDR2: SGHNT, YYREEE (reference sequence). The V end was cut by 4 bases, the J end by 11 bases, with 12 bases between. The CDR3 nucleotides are TGTGCCAGCAGCCTACCGGGATTCGAGCTGTTTTTT. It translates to CASSLPGFELFF.

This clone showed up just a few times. The CDR3 coding sequence is TGTGCCAGCAGCCTACTGGGGCCAGGGCCTTCGGAGGTAGCTTTCTTT. Translating gives CASSLLGPGPSEVAFF. The chain is built from TRBV5-6 and TRBJ1-1, with a possible D match to TRBD1 (5 bases). The length of the CDR3 is 16 residues. Germline assignment: CDR1 SGHDT and CDR2 YYEEEE. The ends were cut back, 4 bases at V and 10 bases at J, with 26 bases in the middle.

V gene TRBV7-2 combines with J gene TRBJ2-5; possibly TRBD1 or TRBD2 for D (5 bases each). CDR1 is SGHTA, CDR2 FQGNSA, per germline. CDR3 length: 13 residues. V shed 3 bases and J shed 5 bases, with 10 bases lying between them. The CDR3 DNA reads TGTGCCAGCAGCTTCCGGGGCTCGGAGACCCAGTACTTC. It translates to CASSFRGSETQYF.

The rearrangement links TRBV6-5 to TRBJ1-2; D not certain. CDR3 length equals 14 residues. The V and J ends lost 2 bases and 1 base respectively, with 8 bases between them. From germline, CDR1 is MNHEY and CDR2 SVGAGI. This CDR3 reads CASSYRLNNYGYTF. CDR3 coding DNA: TGTGCCAGCAGTTACCGACTGAATAACTATGGCTACACCTTC.

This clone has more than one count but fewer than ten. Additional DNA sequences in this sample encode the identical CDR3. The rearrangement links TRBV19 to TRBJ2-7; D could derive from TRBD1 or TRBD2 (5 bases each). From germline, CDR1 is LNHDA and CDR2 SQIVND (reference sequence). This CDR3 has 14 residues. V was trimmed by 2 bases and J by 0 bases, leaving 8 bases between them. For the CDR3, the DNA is TGTGCCAGTAGTATATCGGGGCCCTCCTACGAGCAGTACTTC. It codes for CASSISGPSYEQYF.

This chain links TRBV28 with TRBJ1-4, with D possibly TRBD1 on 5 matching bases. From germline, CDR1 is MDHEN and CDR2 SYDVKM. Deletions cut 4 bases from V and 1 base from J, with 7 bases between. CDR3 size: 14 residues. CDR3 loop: CASSSGVTNEKLFF. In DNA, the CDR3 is TGTGCCAGCAGTTCGGGGGTAACTAATGAAAAACTGTTTTTT.

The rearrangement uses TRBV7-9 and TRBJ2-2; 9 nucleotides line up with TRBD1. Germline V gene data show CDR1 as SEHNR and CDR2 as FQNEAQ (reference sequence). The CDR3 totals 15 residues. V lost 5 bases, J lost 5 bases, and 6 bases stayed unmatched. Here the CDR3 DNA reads TGTGCCAGCAGCCAGTGGACAGGGGTAACCGGGGAGCTGTTTTTT. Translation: CASSQWTGVTGELFF.

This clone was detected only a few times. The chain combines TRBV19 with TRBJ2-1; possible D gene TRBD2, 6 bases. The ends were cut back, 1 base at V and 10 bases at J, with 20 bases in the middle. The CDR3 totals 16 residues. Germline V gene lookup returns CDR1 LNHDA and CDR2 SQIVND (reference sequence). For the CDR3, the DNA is TGTGCCAGTAGTATAGCCTTGGAGCGGGTGGCCTCAGAGCAGTTCTTC. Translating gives CASSIALERVASEQFF.

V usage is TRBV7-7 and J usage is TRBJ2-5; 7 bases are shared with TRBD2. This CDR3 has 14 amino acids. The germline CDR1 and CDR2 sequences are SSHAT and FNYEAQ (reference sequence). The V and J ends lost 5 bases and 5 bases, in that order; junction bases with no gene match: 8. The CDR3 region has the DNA TGTGCCAGCAGCCAGGGCGGGGGAATGGAGACCCAGTACTTC. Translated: CASSQGGGMETQYF.

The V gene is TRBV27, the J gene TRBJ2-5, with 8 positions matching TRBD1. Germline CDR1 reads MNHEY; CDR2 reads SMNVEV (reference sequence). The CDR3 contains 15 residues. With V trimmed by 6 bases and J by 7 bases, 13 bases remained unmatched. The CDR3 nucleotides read TGTGCCAGCAGCAACCGCGGACAGGGCGATGTGACCCAGTACTTC. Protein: CASSNRGQGDVTQYF.

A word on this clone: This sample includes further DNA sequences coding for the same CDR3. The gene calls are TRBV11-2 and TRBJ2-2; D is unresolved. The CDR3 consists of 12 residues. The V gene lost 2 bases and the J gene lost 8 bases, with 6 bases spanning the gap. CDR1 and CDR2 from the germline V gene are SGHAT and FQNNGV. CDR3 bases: TGTGCCAGCAGCTTAAATCTGGGGGAGCTGTTTTTT. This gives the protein CASSLNLGELFF.

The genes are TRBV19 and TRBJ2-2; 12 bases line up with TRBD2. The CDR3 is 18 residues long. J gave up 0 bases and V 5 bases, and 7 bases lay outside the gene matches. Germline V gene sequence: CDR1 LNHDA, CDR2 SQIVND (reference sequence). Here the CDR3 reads CASSPGLAGYSNTGELFF. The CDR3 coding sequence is TGTGCCAGTAGTCCAGGACTAGCGGGGTACTCGAACACCGGGGAGCTGTTTTTT.